These T cell receptor beta chains were read from a single sample in a study of Graves' ophthalmopathy and Graves' hyperthyroidism. TCRdb analysed the multiplex PCR reads with MiXCR anew, one entry per CDR3 protein. This table has 450,000 or so distinct CDR3 sequences, under 15% appearing once. Sample: blood. All receptors derive from a woman in her twenties or thirties with Graves' ophthalmopathy. The CDR3 runs from the conserved cysteine through the conserved F or W. The D gene is left open where the match is weak. Rows may omit the clone size; those that give it use once, few, many or a size class.

CDR3 protein | CDR3 DNA | V gene | D gene | clone size | J gene
CASSTLDRAEGYTF | TGTGCCAGCAGCACCTTAGACAGGGCAGAGGGCTACACCTTC | TRBV7-8 | TRBD1 | many | TRBJ1-2
CASSLGSGSRGLAEGLAKNIKYF | TGTGCCAGCAGCTTAGGGTCTGGATCCAGGGGTCTAGCGGAGGGGCTAGCCAAAAACATTAAGTACTTC | TRBV11-3 | . | few | TRBJ2-4
CASSLSPGREQYF | TGTGCCAGCAGCTTAAGTCCAGGGCGAGAGCAGTACTTC | TRBV7-2 | . | . | TRBJ2-7
CASSEAGRGYTEAFF | TGTGCCAGCAGTGAAGCTGGCAGGGGTTACACTGAAGCTTTCTTT | TRBV6-1 | . | many | TRBJ1-1
CASSLAGTGYNSPLHF | TGTGCCAGCAGTTTAGCGGGGACAGGTTATAATTCACCCCTCCACTTT | TRBV12-3/TRBV12-4 | TRBD1 | many | TRBJ1-6
CASSLGGQGGHEQYF | TGTGCCAGCAGTTTAGGGGGACAGGGAGGCCACGAGCAGTACTTC | TRBV12-3/TRBV12-4 | TRBD1 | many | TRBJ2-7
CASRTGGGGYTF | TGTGCCAGCAGAACAGGGGGCGGTGGCTACACCTTC | TRBV12-3/TRBV12-4 | TRBD1 | many | TRBJ1-2
CASRSGGLDYGYTF | TGTGCCAGCAGGTCGGGGGGCCTGGACTATGGCTACACCTTC | TRBV6-2/TRBV6-3 | . | . | TRBJ1-2
CASYHREAENTEAFF | TGTGCCAGTTATCACAGGGAGGCAGAGAACACTGAAGCTTTCTTT | TRBV6-1 | . | many | TRBJ1-1
CASTPHQGRSYEQYF | TGTGCCAGCACCCCGCACCAGGGGCGCTCCTACGAGCAGTACTTC | TRBV6-2/TRBV6-3 | . | many | TRBJ2-7
CASSEQGALGQPQHF | TGTGCCAGCAGTGAACAGGGGGCGTTGGGTCAGCCCCAGCATTTT | TRBV6-1 | TRBD1 | many | TRBJ1-5
CATARRGVLHEQYF | TGTGCCACCGCTCGGAGGGGAGTTTTACACGAGCAGTACTTC | TRBV27 | . | many | TRBJ2-7
CASSDTSGVGYEQYF | TGTGCCAGCAGCGACACTAGCGGGGTGGGATACGAGCAGTACTTC | TRBV12-3/TRBV12-4 | TRBD2 | many | TRBJ2-7
CASKPGLAGETQYF | TGTGCCAGCAAACCGGGACTAGCAGGAGAGACCCAGTACTTC | TRBV6-2/TRBV6-3 | TRBD2 | . | TRBJ2-5
CASILAGGYIKYF | TGTGCCAGCATCCTAGCGGGAGGGTACATTAAGTACTTC | TRBV5-8 | TRBD2 | few | TRBJ2-4
CSVEDRERNIQYF | TGCAGCGTTGAGGACAGGGAGAGAAACATTCAGTACTTC | TRBV29-1 | TRBD1 | . | TRBJ2-4
CASSLAKGAMDEQYF | TGCGCCAGCAGCTTGGCCAAGGGGGCGATGGACGAGCAGTACTTC | TRBV5-1 | TRBD1 | many | TRBJ2-7
CATSADGGSYEQYF | TGTGCCACCAGTGCCGATGGAGGGTCCTACGAGCAGTACTTC | TRBV24-1 | . | many | TRBJ2-7
CASTDPGQGNEAFF | TGTGCCAGCACCGACCCGGGACAGGGTAATGAAGCTTTCTTT | TRBV27 | TRBD1 | . | TRBJ1-1
CASSLGWGTAYSPLHF | TGTGCCAGCAGTCTAGGGTGGGGGACAGCTTATTCACCCCTCCACTTT | TRBV12-3/TRBV12-4 | TRBD1 | many | TRBJ1-6
CASSPTGDIQYF | TGTGCCAGCAGCCCAACAGGGGACATTCAGTACTTC | TRBV12-3/TRBV12-4 | TRBD1 | few | TRBJ2-4
CASSLGVGRSGYEQYF | TGTGCCAGCAGCTTAGGGGTTGGAAGGTCTGGCTACGAGCAGTACTTC | TRBV11-2 | . | . | TRBJ2-7
CASSLAGTSEQYF | TGTGCCAGCAGTTTGGCTGGGACGTCTGAGCAGTACTTC | TRBV28 | . | . | TRBJ2-7
CASSPAWGVRSTEAFF | TGTGCCAGCAGCCCCGCCTGGGGGGTGAGAAGCACTGAAGCTTTCTTT | TRBV11-1 | . | many | TRBJ1-1
CASSVGQYTEAFF | TGTGCCAGCAGTGTTGGACAGTACACTGAAGCTTTCTTT | TRBV2 | . | many | TRBJ1-1
CASSYGEPLSSPLHF | TGTGCCAGCAGTTACGGGGAACCGCTAAGTTCACCCCTCCACTTT | TRBV6-5 | . | many | TRBJ1-6
CASGSGIDNSPLRF | TGTGCCAGCGGTTCGGGGATTGATAATTCACCCCTCCGCTTT | TRBV2 | . | many | TRBJ1-6
CASSLVSEQYF | TGTGCCAGCAGCCTAGTTTCCGAGCAGTACTTC | TRBV12-3/TRBV12-4 | . | many | TRBJ2-7
CASTGGTYEQYF | TGTGCCAGCACCGGCGGGACCTACGAGCAGTACTTC | TRBV6-1 | . | once | TRBJ2-7
CSVRGSGTRGYEQYF | TGCAGCGTTCGAGGATCCGGGACGAGGGGCTACGAGCAGTACTTC | TRBV29-1 | . | many | TRBJ2-7
CASGSPGETGYNSPLHF | TGTGCCAGCGGATCCCCAGGGGAAACAGGCTATAATTCACCCCTCCACTTT | TRBV28 | . | many | TRBJ1-6
CASSLPTGELFF | TGTGCCAGCAGCCTACCCACCGGGGAGCTGTTTTTT | TRBV12-3/TRBV12-4 | . | many | TRBJ2-2
CASSLSFQTEAFF | TGTGCCAGCAGTTTATCTTTCCAAACTGAAGCTTTCTTT | TRBV27 | . | many | TRBJ1-1
CASSPQTGGNTEAFF | TGCGCCAGCAGCCCTCAGACAGGGGGTAACACTGAAGCTTTCTTT | TRBV5-1 | TRBD1 | many | TRBJ1-1
CASSQGGALNTEAFF | TGTGCCAGCTCACAAGGGGGGGCCCTGAACACTGAAGCTTTCTTT | TRBV18 | . | . | TRBJ1-1
CASSAQIRVNEQYF | TGTGCCAGCAGCGCCCAAATCAGGGTAAACGAGCAGTACTTC | TRBV2 | . | few | TRBJ2-7
CATSGTGGNEQYF | TGTGCCACCAGTGGGACAGGGGGTAACGAGCAGTACTTC | TRBV24-1 | TRBD1 | many | TRBJ2-7